Listed below are T cell receptor beta chains from one sample, sequenced in a study of cytomegalovirus exposure and HLA in healthy donors. TCRdb's copy holds only in-frame clones and misses some; the assay was immunoSEQ multiplex PCR. The sample has fewer than 90,000 clones, around 75% seen once. Sequenced material: PBMCs. The receptors were gathered from a woman aged 40 to 49 in good health and CMV-seropositive. CDR3s include the opening cysteine and the closing phenylalanine or tryptophan. Each record gives: clone size, J gene, D gene, V gene, CDR3 protein, CDR3 DNA. The D gene is left open where the match is weak. Rows may omit the clone size; those that give it use once, few, many or a size class.

>-|TRBJ2-3|-|TRBV7-3
CASSSTGITSDTQYF
TGTGCCAGCAGCTCGACCGGGATCACTAGCGATACGCAGTATTTT
>-|TRBJ1-5|-|TRBV30
CAWNGGQLTGNQPQHF
TGTGCCTGGAACGGCGGGCAGCTCACTGGAAATCAGCCCCAGCATTTT
>-|TRBJ2-1|-|TRBV27
CASSLPGINNEQFF
TGTGCCAGCAGTTTGCCCGGGATCAACAATGAGCAGTTCTTC
>-|TRBJ2-7|-|TRBV23-1
CASSQPTGPNF
TGCGCCAGCAGTCAGCCGACAGGCCCAAACTTC
>-|TRBJ1-1|TRBD1|TRBV19
CASSPYDRDTEAFF
TGTGCCAGTAGTCCTTACGACAGGGACACTGAAGCTTTCTTT
>few|TRBJ2-7|TRBD1|TRBV28
CASSFHPLLRDRAYEQYF
TGTGCCAGCAGTTTCCACCCCCTCCTCCGGGACAGGGCTTACGAGCAGTACTTC
>once|TRBJ2-1|TRBD2|TRBV4-1
CASSIAGGNYNEQFF
TGCGCCAGCTCAATAGCGGGGGGCAACTACAATGAGCAGTTCTTC
>-|TRBJ1-4|TRBD1|TRBV7-2
CASSLHRTGKTTNEKLFF
TGTGCCAGCAGCCTCCACCGGACAGGGAAGACAACTAATGAAAAACTGTTTTTT
>-|TRBJ2-3|-|TRBV23-1
CASSQSNTQYF
TGCGCCAGCAGTCAATCTAATACGCAGTATTTT
>-|TRBJ1-5|-|TRBV28
CASSLSQGFNQPQHF
TGTGCCAGCAGTCTGTCACAGGGTTTCAATCAGCCCCAGCATTTT
>-|TRBJ1-6|-|TRBV19
CASADTYNSPLHF
TGTGCCAGTGCCGACACCTATAATTCACCCCTCCACTTT
>-|TRBJ1-5|-|TRBV5-8
CASLEGLSSNQPQHF
TGTGCCAGCTTGGAGGGATTGTCTAGCAATCAGCCCCAGCATTTT
>once|TRBJ1-5|-|TRBV6-5
CASSLPGSNQPQHF
TGTGCCAGCAGCCTCCCCGGGAGTAATCAGCCCCAGCATTTT
>-|TRBJ2-3|-|TRBV27
CASSSGRGVTDTQYF
TGTGCCAGCAGTTCCGGCAGGGGAGTCACAGATACGCAGTATTTT
>-|TRBJ1-5|-|TRBV15
CATSQGFGSNQPQHF
TGTGCCACCAGCCAGGGTTTTGGTAGCAATCAGCCCCAGCATTTT
>-|TRBJ1-4|TRBD1|TRBV14
CASSPRDSWSEKLFF
TGTGCCAGCAGCCCGCGGGACAGCTGGTCAGAAAAACTGTTTTTT
>-|TRBJ2-3|-|TRBV7-9
CASSLKGREKADTQYF
TGTGCCAGCAGCTTAAAGGGACGGGAGAAGGCAGATACGCAGTATTTT
>-|TRBJ2-7|TRBD1|TRBV30
CAWSTGVTYEQYF
TGTGCCTGGTCGACAGGGGTTACCTACGAGCAGTACTTC
>-|TRBJ2-3|-|TRBV10-3
CAISETTSGDTQYF
TGTGCCATCAGTGAGACGACGAGCGGGGATACGCAGTATTTT